This T cell receptor (beta chain) was captured by sequencing in a study of T-cell reconstitution after alpha-beta-depleted transplantation in children. The sample holds many counts of this clonotype. The TCRbeta library incorporated unique molecular identifiers. One entry per CDR3 protein, called by TCRdb with MiXCR from the PCR reads. Seen here are about 610,000 distinct CDR3 sequences, more than 9% observed once, and the top ten hold approximately 4.1%. Material: PBMCs from the stem cell graft donor, obtained from the stem cell graft. The TCR originated in a human donor who donated a stem cell graft to a child with acute myeloid leukemia.

CDR3 nucleotides: TGCACCGCAGGGGGCACGGAGACCCAGTACTTC. It codes for CTAGGTETQYF. This chain links TRBV29-1 with TRBJ2-5; TRBD1 matches 8 bases. The CDR3 loop spans 11 amino acids. Germline CDR1 and CDR2: SQVTM and ANQGSEA.